The subject of this entry is one T cell receptor beta chain. The antigen this receptor binds is unknown. Per-base quality was not reported, and no clone a single base away is much larger than it. The germline V gene specifies MNHEY as CDR1 and SVGAGI as CDR2. There are 16 amino acids in the CDR3, from cysteine to phenylalanine inclusive. The entry retains the CDR3 DNA only, 48 bases that are in frame from base 1. Trimming leaves V shorter by 0 bases and J shorter by 6 bases, with the junction holding 5 bases beyond the gene matches. Donors were healthy HIV-negative adults with no recently reported acute infections or vaccinations. Only Caucasian adults living in Nashville, Tennessee, USA were represented among the donors. CD4+ T cells were enriched through magnetic negative selection, after which naive cells were positively selected on CD45RA and the remaining negative fraction served as the memory subset. After blood collection by leukapheresis, PBMCs were isolated using Ficoll-Histopaque density gradient centrifugation and then cryopreserved in the vapor phase of liquid nitrogen. Analytical flow cytometry was used to check the purity and quantity of each magnetically sorted T cell population. Genomic DNA was isolated from each sorted fraction and quantified by UV absorbance on a Nanodrop 2000c.

This specimen belongs to a study of shared clonotypes between healthy human individuals (TCRdb year 2020). About the investigation overall: Two women and a few men aged 18 to 49 years were included in the cohort. Per donor, three plates each were used for CD4 naive and CD4 memory, two for CD8 naive, and one for CD8 memory. The study deeply sequenced blood TCR repertoires of about 5 healthy adults to estimate repertoire size and the extent of clonotype sharing between individuals. Different laboratories and diverse techniques were used to prepare libraries and sequence TCR repertoires, to increase sequencing depth and limit assay-specific biases. Leukapheresis yielded between about 0.94 and 8.9 billion PBMCs per donor.

TCR CDR3 regions were amplified from genomic DNA by multiplex PCR using the deep immunoSEQ assay. Genomic DNA extracted from each cell subset was distributed evenly over all wells of several immunoSEQ 96-well plates, and each plate served as one replicate. For sorted subsets, approximately 200 ng of genomic DNA, equivalent to some 33,000 T cell genomes, went into each replicate PCR. Purified libraries were measured with a Qubit 3.0 fluorometer, size-checked on a Bioanalyzer 2100, and measured again with the KAPA Library Quantification kit. Every immunoSEQ 96-well plate was sequenced on a separate single-read 150-cycle Illumina NextSeq 550 flow cell. The authors' analysis ran thus. Because the immunoSEQ output included only junctional sequences and no quality scores, the filtering could not be the same as the filtering used for full-length reads. To assign V/J genes and CDR3, sequences were annotated using PyIR, a Python wrapper for IgBLAST v1.9, with IMGT germline references. Reads were removed for weak V/J assignments (E-value above 1e-6), missing CDR3, stop codons, out-of-frame junctions, or ambiguous translated residues. V3J clonotypes were defined by identical inferred V gene, J gene, and CDR3 amino acid sequence. To compute the percentage overlap between repertoires, the number of shared unique clonotypes was divided by the size of the smaller repertoire. Repertoire richness was assessed with RTK rarefaction, the Chao1 estimator, and Recon v2.1 estimates of unobserved clonotypes. For all TCRbeta clonotypes obtained by the gDNA method from a few donors, generation probabilities were computed with OLGA. Drawn from immuneACCESS, this table holds only the in-frame rearrangements with V and J called that TCRdb kept. Clones are partly lost; checked studies trace under half to an unresolved V gene and leave the rest unexplained. D and trimming come from the DNA, and the V and J calls and clone size come from that table. The table for this sample lists 2.3 million or so clones; about 92% of them were counted only once. The ten largest clones represent about 0.37% of the sample.

Summary of the overall study and its limitations: Based on pairwise subsampling, the degree of clonotype sharing among donors was expected to be affected by sequencing depth. Larger estimated clonotype richness was generally found for naive subsets than for memory subsets. The small number of donors limited the genetic and exposure-history diversity represented. Across four donors, around 5% of naive CD4, roughly 3.8% of naive CD8, 2% to 2.5% of memory CD4, and 0.4% of memory CD8 clonotypes were shared. Only blood was sampled, and tissue TCR repertoires likely differ from those in blood. Compared with non-shared clonotypes, the clonotypes found in all four sorted-subset donors had higher generation probabilities. Rarefaction of sorted-subset datasets indicated incomplete sequencing despite the large sequencing depth.

This receptor was identified in a man between 18 and 35 years old in good health. Some clones in this sample may be carry-over from other donors' samples. Sequenced sample: naive CD4+ T cells from PBMCs. The cell subset or site label on this specimen signifies: CD45RA+ positively selected. The chain is encoded by TRBV6-5 joined to TRBJ1-2, and 12 junctional nucleotides match TRBD1. The encoded CDR3 is CASSYSPGQGAHGYTF. Here is the DNA: TGTGCCAGCAGTTACTCGCCGGGACAGGGGGCTCATGGCTACACCTTC.